These 5 T cell receptor beta chains were sequenced from one sample in a study of OX40 agonist ivuxolimab in advanced cancers. Sequencing used immunoSEQ multiplex PCR; TCRdb keeps in-frame clones, though not all of them. The sample consists of tens of thousands of clones, 84% of them appearing once. The sample was CD4+ or CD8+ T cells sorted from blood, taken in a trial of the OX40 agonist ivuxolimab. These receptors all come from an adult with an advanced solid tumor such as melanoma, head and neck, liver or kidney cancer.

In nucleotides, the CDR3 is TGCGCCAGCAGCCCGACAGGGGCCGCCTACGAGCAGTACTTC. Amino acid sequence: CASSPTGAAYEQYF. V usage is TRBV4-1 and J usage is TRBJ2-7, with 8 bases lining up with TRBD1. J was trimmed by 2 bases and V by 4 bases; bases with no gene match: 4. Germline CDR1 MGHRA, CDR2 YSYEKL. The CDR3 is made up of 14 amino acids.

The J gene is TRBJ2-1, the V gene TRBV13; 8 bases align to TRBD2. The CDR3 runs to 16 residues. Trimming removed 5 bases from V and 0 bases from J; junction bases left unmatched: 6. Germline V lookup: CDR1 PRHDT, CDR2 FYEKMQ (reference sequence). CDR3 amino acids: CASSTTSGSSYNEQFF. In DNA form, the CDR3 reads TGTGCCAGCAGCACAACTAGCGGAAGCTCCTACAATGAGCAGTTCTTC.

V usage is TRBV6-5 and J usage is TRBJ2-5, with TRBD2 matching over 12 bases. After removal of 0 bases from V and 5 bases from J, the junction contained 4 bases not matched to a gene. Germline lookup yields CDR1 MNHEY and CDR2 SVGAGI. The CDR3 runs 16 residues. CDR3 sequence reads: CASSYSALAGGETQYF. The CDR3 coding sequence is TGTGCCAGCAGTTACTCCGCCCTAGCGGGGGGGGAGACCCAGTACTTC.

Comments on this clone: The sample has other DNA sequences that encode this CDR3 too. The chain recombines TRBV19 with TRBJ2-7; D gene unclear. CDR3 length equals 15 residues. Deletions cut 2 bases from V and 1 base from J, with 12 bases between. Germline assignment: CDR1 LNHDA and CDR2 SQIVND (reference sequence). The CDR3 bases are TGTGCCAGTAGTATAAGTAGGGCCCCTTCCTACGAGCAGTACTTC. Its protein is CASSISRAPSYEQYF.

The chain couples TRBV19 to TRBJ2-1, with no clear D. Trimming took 2 bases from V and 7 from J, leaving 15 bases between them. The CDR3 sequence is 15 residues long. CDR1 is LNHDA and CDR2 is SQIVND in the germline V gene (reference sequence). This chain's CDR3 is CASSISSTAGNEQFF. As DNA, the CDR3 is TGTGCCAGTAGTATATCGTCAACTGCAGGAAATGAGCAGTTCTTC.